What follows describes a single T cell receptor (beta chain). The authors' processing: Reference gene primer amplification gave nucleated cell count estimates. The method was immunoSEQ multiplex PCR; TCRdb's version includes in-frame clones alone and lacks a portion of them. V and J calls plus clone size are reproduced from that table; the DNA served to infer D and trimming. Here the sample spans 150,000 to 200,000 clones, 70% to 90% being singletons. This sample is part of a study of blood T cell repertoires in COVID-19. Study context: Acute-phase and convalescent COVID-19 samples originated in the United States, Italy and Spain.

The CDR3 loop spans 16 amino acids. Germline CDR1 and CDR2: SGHAT and FQNNGV. V was pared by 5 bases and J by 1 base, with 8 bases of the junction left unmatched. The chain carries TRBV11-2 and TRBJ2-4, with TRBD1 matching over 7 bases. This TCR was sampled from a man younger than 30 who had recovered from COVID-19. Specimen: peripheral blood. Written as DNA, the CDR3 is TGTGCCAGCAGCGCTCGACAGGGTCAGGCCAAAAACATTCAGTACTTC. It specifies CASSARQGQAKNIQYF.